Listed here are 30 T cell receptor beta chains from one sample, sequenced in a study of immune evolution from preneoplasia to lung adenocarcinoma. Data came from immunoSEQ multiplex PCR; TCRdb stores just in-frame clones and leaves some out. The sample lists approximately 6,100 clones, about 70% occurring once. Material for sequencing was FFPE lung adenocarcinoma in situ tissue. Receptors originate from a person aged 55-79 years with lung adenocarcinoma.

Here the CDR3 DNA reads TGTGCCAGTAGTCCGGGACAGGGAAGAAGGATCTCCTACGAGCAGTACTTC. Its translation: CASSPGQGRRISYEQYF. This sequence joins TRBV19 and TRBJ2-7, with TRBD1 matching over 9 bases. Looked up from germline, CDR1 is LNHDA and CDR2 is SQIVND (reference sequence). After removal of 5 bases from V and 0 bases from J, the junction contained 11 bases not matched to a gene. This CDR3 has 17 amino acids.

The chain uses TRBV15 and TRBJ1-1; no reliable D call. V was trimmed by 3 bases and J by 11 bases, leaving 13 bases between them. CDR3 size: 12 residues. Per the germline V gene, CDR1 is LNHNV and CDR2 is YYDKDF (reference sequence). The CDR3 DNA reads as TGTGCCACCAGCAGCGGGCCCCAGCCCGCTTTCTTT. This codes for CATSSGPQPAFF.

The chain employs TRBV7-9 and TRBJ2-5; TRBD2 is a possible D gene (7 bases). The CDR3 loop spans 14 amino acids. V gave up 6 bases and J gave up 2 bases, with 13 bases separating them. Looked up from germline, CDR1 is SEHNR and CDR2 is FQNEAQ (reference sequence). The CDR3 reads CASRPRGAQETQYF. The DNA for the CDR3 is TGTGCCAGCAGACCCCGGGGGGCGCAAGAGACCCAGTACTTC.

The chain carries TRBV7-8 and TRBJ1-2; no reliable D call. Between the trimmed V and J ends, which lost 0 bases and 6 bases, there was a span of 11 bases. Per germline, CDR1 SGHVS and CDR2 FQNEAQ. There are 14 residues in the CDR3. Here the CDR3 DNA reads TGTGCCAGCAGCTTAGCCAGGACTTGGGATGGCTACACCTTC. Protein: CASSLARTWDGYTF.

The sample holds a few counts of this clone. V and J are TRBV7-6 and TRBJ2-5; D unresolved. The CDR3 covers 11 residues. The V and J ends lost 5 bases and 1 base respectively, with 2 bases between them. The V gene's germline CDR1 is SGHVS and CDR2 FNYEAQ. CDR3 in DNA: TGTGCCAGCAGCCGCCAAGAGACCCAGTACTTC. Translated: CASSRQETQYF.

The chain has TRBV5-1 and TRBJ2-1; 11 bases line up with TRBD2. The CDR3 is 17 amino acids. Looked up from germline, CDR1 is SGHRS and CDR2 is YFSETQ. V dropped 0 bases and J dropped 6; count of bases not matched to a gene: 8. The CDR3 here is CASSLGLLAGDRNEQFF. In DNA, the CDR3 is TGCGCCAGCAGCTTGGGGTTACTAGCGGGGGATCGCAATGAGCAGTTCTTC. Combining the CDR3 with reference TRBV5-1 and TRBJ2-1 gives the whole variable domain KAGVTQTPRYLIKTRGQQVTLSCSPISGHRSVSWYQQTPGQGLQFLFEYFSETQRNKGNFPGRFSGRQFSNSRSEMNVSTLELGDSALYLCASSLGLLAGDRNEQFFGPGTRLTVL.

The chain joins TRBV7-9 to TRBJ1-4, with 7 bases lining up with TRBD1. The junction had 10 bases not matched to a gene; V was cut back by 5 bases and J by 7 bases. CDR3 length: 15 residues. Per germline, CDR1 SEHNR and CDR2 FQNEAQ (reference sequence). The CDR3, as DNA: TGTGCCAGCAGCGAAACTAAGGGGGCTGGTGAAAAACTGTTTTTT. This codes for CASSETKGAGEKLFF.

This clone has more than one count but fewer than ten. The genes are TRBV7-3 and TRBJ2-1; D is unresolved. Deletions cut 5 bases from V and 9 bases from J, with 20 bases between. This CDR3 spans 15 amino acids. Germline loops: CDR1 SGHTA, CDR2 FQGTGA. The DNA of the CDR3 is TGTGCCAGCAGCCGTACTTGGGCTGGGCCGGGTGAGCAGTTCTTC. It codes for CASSRTWAGPGEQFF. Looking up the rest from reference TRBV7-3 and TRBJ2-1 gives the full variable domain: GAGVSQTPSNKVTEKGKYVELRCDPISGHTALYWYRQSLGQGPEFLIYFQGTGAADDSGLPNDRFFAVRPEGSVSTLKIQRTERGDSAVYLCASSRTWAGPGEQFFGPGTRLTVL.

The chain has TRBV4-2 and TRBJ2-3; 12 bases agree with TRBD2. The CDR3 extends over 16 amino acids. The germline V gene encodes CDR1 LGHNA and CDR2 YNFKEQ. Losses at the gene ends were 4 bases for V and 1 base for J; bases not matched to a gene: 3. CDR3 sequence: CASSLGTSGRTDTQYF. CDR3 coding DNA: TGTGCCAGCAGCCTGGGGACTAGCGGGCGCACAGATACGCAGTATTTT.

As DNA, the CDR3 is TGTGCCAGCAGCGTCGGGGGGCATGATGGCTACACCTTC. Amino acid sequence: CASSVGGHDGYTF. The chain uses TRBV9 and TRBJ1-2; TRBD1 might be the D (6 bases). Per germline, CDR1 SGDLS and CDR2 YYNGEE. Trimming removed 2 bases at V and 6 bases at J, with 11 bases between. This CDR3 region has 13 residues.

The CDR3 sequence is CASSPAGAVETQYF. The CDR3 DNA sequence: TGTGCCAGCAGCCCCGCCGGGGCCGTAGAGACCCAGTACTTC. The chain couples TRBV7-2 to TRBJ2-5; D is perhaps TRBD1 or TRBD2 (5 bases each). CDR3 length: 14 amino acids. V was trimmed by 5 bases and J by 4 bases, leaving 14 bases between them. Germline V gene sequence: CDR1 SGHTA, CDR2 FQGNSA.

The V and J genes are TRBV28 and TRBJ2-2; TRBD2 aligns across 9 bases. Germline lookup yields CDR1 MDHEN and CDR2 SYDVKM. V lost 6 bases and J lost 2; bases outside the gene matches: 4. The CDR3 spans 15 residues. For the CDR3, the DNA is TGTGCCAGCAGGATAGCGGGGGTAAACACCGGGGAGCTGTTTTTT. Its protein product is CASRIAGVNTGELFF.

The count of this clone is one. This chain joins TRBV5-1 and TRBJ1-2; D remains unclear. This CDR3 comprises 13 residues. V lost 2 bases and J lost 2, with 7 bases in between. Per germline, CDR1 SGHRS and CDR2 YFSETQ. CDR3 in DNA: TGCGCCAGCAGCTTTGGGGAAAACTATGGCTACACCTTC. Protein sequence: CASSFGENYGYTF. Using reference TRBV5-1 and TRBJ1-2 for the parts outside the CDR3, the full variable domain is KAGVTQTPRYLIKTRGQQVTLSCSPISGHRSVSWYQQTPGQGLQFLFEYFSETQRNKGNFPGRFSGRQFSNSRSEMNVSTLELGDSALYLCASSFGENYGYTFGSGTRLTVV.

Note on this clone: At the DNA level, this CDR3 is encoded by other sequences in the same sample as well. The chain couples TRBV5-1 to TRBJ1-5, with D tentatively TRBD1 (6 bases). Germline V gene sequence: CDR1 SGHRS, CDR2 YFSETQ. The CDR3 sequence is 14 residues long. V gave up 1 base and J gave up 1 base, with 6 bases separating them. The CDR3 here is CASSLTGSNQPQHF. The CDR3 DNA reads TGCGCCAGCAGCTTGACAGGGAGCAATCAGCCCCAGCATTTT.

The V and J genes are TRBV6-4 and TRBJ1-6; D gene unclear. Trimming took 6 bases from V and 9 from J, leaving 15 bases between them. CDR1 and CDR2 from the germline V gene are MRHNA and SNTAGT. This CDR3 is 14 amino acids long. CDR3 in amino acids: CASSPEGTGSPLHF. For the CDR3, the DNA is TGTGCCAGCAGCCCCGAGGGAACGGGTTCACCCCTCCACTTT.

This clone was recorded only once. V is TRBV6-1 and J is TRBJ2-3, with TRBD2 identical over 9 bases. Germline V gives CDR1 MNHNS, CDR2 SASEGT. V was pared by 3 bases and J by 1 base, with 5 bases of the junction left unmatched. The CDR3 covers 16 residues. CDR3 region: CASSETSGGGTDTQYF. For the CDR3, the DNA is TGTGCCAGCAGTGAGACTAGCGGAGGGGGCACAGATACGCAGTATTTT.

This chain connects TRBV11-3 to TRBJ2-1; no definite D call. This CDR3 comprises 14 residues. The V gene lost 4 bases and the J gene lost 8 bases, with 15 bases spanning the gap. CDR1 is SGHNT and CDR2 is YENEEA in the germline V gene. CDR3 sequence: CASSWDLSAYEQFF. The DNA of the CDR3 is TGTGCCAGCAGCTGGGATTTGTCGGCCTATGAGCAGTTCTTC.

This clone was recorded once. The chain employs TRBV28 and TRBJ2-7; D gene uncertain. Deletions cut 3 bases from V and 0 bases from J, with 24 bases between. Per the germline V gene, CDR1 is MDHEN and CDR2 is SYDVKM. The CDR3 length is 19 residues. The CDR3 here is CASSFWPGLSQTSSYEQYF. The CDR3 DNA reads TGTGCCAGCAGTTTTTGGCCAGGCCTCTCGCAAACGAGCTCCTACGAGCAGTACTTC.

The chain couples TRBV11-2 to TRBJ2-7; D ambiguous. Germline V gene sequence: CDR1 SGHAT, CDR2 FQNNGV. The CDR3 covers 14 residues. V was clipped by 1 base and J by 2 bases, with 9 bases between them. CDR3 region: CASSLAGDPYEQYF. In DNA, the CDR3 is TGTGCCAGCAGCTTAGCAGGAGACCCCTACGAGCAGTACTTC.

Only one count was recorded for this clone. In DNA, the CDR3 is TGCGCCAGCAGCCCCTCCCCGACAGGTAGGACCTACGAGCAGTACTTC. Encoded protein: CASSPSPTGRTYEQYF. The chain uses TRBV4-1 and TRBJ2-7; possibly TRBD1 for D (6 bases). This CDR3 region has 16 residues. Per germline, CDR1 MGHRA and CDR2 YSYEKL. V was cut by 4 bases and J by 2 bases, with 18 bases left in between.

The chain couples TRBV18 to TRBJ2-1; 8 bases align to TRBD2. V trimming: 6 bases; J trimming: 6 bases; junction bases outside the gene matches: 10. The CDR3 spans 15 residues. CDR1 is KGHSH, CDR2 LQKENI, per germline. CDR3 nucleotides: TGTGCCAGCTCCCGTATAGCGGGGACGGGCAATGAGCAGTTCTTC. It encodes CASSRIAGTGNEQFF.

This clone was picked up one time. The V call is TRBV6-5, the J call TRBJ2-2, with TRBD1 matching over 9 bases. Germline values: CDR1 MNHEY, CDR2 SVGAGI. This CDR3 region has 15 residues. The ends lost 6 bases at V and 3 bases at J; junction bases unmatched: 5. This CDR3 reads CASRTGGWDTGELFF. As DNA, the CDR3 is TGTGCCAGCAGGACAGGGGGATGGGACACCGGGGAGCTGTTTTTT.

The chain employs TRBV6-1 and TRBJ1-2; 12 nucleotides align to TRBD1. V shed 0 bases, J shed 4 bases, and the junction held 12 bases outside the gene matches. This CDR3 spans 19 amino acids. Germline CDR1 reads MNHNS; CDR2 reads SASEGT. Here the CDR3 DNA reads TGTGCCAGCAGTGAAGCGGGACAGGGGGCCCCCGATTTACCCTATGGCTACACCTTC. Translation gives CASSEAGQGAPDLPYGYTF.

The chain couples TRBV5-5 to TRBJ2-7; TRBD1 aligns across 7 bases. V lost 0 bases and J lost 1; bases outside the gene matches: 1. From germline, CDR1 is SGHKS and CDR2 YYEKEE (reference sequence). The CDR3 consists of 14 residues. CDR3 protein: CASSLEGASYEQYF. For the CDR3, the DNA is TGTGCCAGCAGCTTGGAGGGGGCTTCCTACGAGCAGTACTTC.

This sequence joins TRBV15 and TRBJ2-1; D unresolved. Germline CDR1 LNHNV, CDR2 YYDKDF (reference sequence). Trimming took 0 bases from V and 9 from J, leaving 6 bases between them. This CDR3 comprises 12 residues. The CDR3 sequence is CATSRDNTEQFF. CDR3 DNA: TGTGCCACCAGCAGAGATAATACTGAGCAGTTCTTC. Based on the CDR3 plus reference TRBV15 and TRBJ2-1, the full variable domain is DAMVIQNPRYQVTQFGKPVTLSCSQTLNHNVMYWYQQKSSQAPKLLFHYYDKDFNNEADTPDNFQSRRPNTSFCFLDIRSPGLGDTAMYLCATSRDNTEQFFGPGTRLTVL.

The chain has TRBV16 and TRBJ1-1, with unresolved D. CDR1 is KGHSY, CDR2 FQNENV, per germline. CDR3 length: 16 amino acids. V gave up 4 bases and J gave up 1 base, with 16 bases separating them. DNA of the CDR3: TGTGCCAGCAGCCCTCGGAAGGGTTTAGGGAACACTGAAGCTTTCTTT. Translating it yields CASSPRKGLGNTEAFF.

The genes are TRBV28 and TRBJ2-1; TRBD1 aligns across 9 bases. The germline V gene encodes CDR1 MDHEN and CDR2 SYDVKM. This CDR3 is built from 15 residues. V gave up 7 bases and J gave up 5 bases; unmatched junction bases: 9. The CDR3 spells CASNPDRGRNNEQFF. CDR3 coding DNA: TGTGCCAGCAACCCGGACAGGGGAAGAAACAATGAGCAGTTCTTC.

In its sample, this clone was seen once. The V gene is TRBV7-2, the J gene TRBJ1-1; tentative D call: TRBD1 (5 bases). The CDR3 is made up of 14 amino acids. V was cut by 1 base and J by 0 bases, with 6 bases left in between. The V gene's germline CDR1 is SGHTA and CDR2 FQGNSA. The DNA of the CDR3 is TGTGCCAGCAGCTTAGGGGGGTTGAACACTGAAGCTTTCTTT. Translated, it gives CASSLGGLNTEAFF.

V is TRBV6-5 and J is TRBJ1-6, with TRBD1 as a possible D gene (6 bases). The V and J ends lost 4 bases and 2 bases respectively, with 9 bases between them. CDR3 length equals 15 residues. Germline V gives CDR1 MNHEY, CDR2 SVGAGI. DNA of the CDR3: TGTGCCAGCAGTTCTCAGGGGACCTATAATTCACCCCTCCACTTT. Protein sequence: CASSSQGTYNSPLHF.

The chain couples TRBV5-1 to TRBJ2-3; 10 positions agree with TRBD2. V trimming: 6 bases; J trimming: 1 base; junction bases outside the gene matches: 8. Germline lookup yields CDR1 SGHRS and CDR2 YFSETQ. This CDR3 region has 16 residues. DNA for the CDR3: TGCGCCAGCATAGCGAGCGGACTAGCGGGCACAGATACGCAGTATTTT. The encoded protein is CASIASGLAGTDTQYF. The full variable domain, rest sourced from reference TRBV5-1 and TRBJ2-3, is KAGVTQTPRYLIKTRGQQVTLSCSPISGHRSVSWYQQTPGQGLQFLFEYFSETQRNKGNFPGRFSGRQFSNSRSEMNVSTLELGDSALYLCASIASGLAGTDTQYFGPGTRLTVL.